The 4 T cell receptor beta chains reported below all come from one sample, sequenced in a study of cytomegalovirus exposure and HLA in healthy donors. The primer mix had 60 Vbeta and 13 Jbeta primers. Sequencing was performed with immunoSEQ multiplex PCR; in TCRdb, only in-frame clones are kept and a portion is missing. The sample has some 130,000 clones; around four fifths are singletons. The sequencing sample was made of PBMCs. The receptors here all came from a boy aged 5-17 years in good health and CMV-seronegative.

The V and J genes are TRBV7-9 and TRBJ2-6, with D maybe TRBD1 (5 bases). Germline V gives CDR1 SEHNR, CDR2 FQNEAQ (reference sequence). CDR3 length: 15 amino acids. The V gene lost 6 bases and the J gene lost 0 bases, with 9 bases spanning the gap. Written as DNA, the CDR3 is TGTGCCAGCAGTTTACAGGACTCTGGGGCCAACGTCCTGACTTTC. Translating it yields CASSLQDSGANVLTF.

This chain links TRBV4-2 with TRBJ2-2; the D gene is possibly TRBD1 (5 bases). Between the trimmed V and J ends, which lost 3 bases and 7 bases, there was a span of 9 bases. The CDR3 is made up of 13 amino acids. CDR1 LGHNA and CDR2 YNFKEQ come from the germline V gene. The CDR3 spells CASSQGLGGELFF. The CDR3 DNA follows: TGTGCCAGCAGCCAGGGGCTGGGCGGGGAGCTGTTTTTT.

The chain couples TRBV5-1 to TRBJ2-5, with 8 positions matching TRBD1. Germline trimming cut 3 bases from V and 2 bases from J; bases unmatched to any gene: 12. This CDR3 spans 17 amino acids. Germline assignment: CDR1 SGHRS and CDR2 YFSETQ. The CDR3 is CASSSDRGGLGQETQYF. In DNA form, the CDR3 reads TGCGCCAGCAGCTCTGACAGGGGCGGATTAGGACAAGAGACCCAGTACTTC.

V and J are TRBV19 and TRBJ1-1; 7 nucleotides agree with TRBD1. V lost 7 bases and J lost 3; bases outside the gene matches: 8. The CDR3 totals 14 residues. CDR1 and CDR2 (germline): LNHDA, SQIVND (reference sequence). CDR3 in amino acids: CASNDRARDTEAFF. DNA for the CDR3: TGTGCCAGTAACGACAGGGCAAGAGACACTGAAGCTTTCTTT.